This is a list of T cell receptor beta chains from one sample in a study of shared clonotypes between healthy human individuals. The table came from immunoSEQ multiplex PCR; TCRdb's copy has only in-frame clones and leaves some out. This sample has roughly 700,000 clones; about 90% occur once, and the top ten carry 34%. Sequenced input: memory CD8+ T cells from PBMCs. These receptors originate from a man younger than 35 in good health. Some clones in this sample may be carry-over from other donors' samples. The CDR3 runs from the conserved cysteine through the conserved F or W. The D gene is left open where the match is weak. Size is stated for part of the rows, as once, few or many counts, or as a class when the clone is expanded.

v_gene: TRBV7-2; d_gene: NA; j_gene: TRBJ2-3; abundance: NA; CDR3aa: CASSLASRQGGGTDTQYF; CDR3nt: TGTGCCAGCAGCTTAGCCAGTCGACAGGGAGGGGGCACAGATACGCAGTATTTT
v_gene: TRBV28; d_gene: NA; j_gene: TRBJ2-1; abundance: NA; CDR3aa: CASEIWAEQFF; CDR3nt: TGTGCCAGCGAAATATGGGCAGAGCAGTTCTTC
v_gene: TRBV19; d_gene: TRBD1; j_gene: TRBJ1-5; abundance: NA; CDR3aa: CASSMSGTGGLDPQHF; CDR3nt: TGTGCCAGTAGTATGTCAGGGACAGGAGGACTCGATCCCCAGCATTTT
v_gene: TRBV29-1; d_gene: TRBD1; j_gene: TRBJ1-2; abundance: NA; CDR3aa: CSVWTGDGYTF; CDR3nt: TGCAGCGTCTGGACAGGGGATGGCTACACCTTC
v_gene: TRBV6-5; d_gene: NA; j_gene: TRBJ1-5; abundance: NA; CDR3aa: CASVPWGALNQPQHF; CDR3nt: TGTGCCAGTGTCCCATGGGGGGCTCTCAATCAGCCCCAGCATTTT
v_gene: TRBV13; d_gene: NA; j_gene: TRBJ2-2; abundance: NA; CDR3aa: CASSSYRVIGELFF; CDR3nt: TGTGCCAGCAGCTCCTACAGGGTAATCGGGGAGCTGTTTTTT
v_gene: TRBV27; d_gene: NA; j_gene: TRBJ2-5; abundance: NA; CDR3aa: CASSLAQGVQETQYF; CDR3nt: TGTGCCAGCAGTTTAGCACAAGGAGTCCAAGAGACCCAGTACTTC
v_gene: TRBV29-1; d_gene: NA; j_gene: TRBJ1-1; abundance: NA; CDR3aa: CSVIGLLGRQNLEAFF; CDR3nt: TGCAGCGTGATAGGCCTCCTGGGCCGACAGAACCTGGAAGCTTTCTTT
v_gene: TRBV27; d_gene: NA; j_gene: TRBJ2-3; abundance: NA; CDR3aa: CASSPATLERADTQYF; CDR3nt: TGTGCCAGCAGTCCCGCCACCCTTGAGCGTGCGGATACGCAGTATTTT
v_gene: TRBV14; d_gene: TRBD1; j_gene: TRBJ1-4; abundance: NA; CDR3aa: CASSHRTGRREKLFF; CDR3nt: TGTGCCAGCAGCCATCGGACAGGGCGACGAGAAAAACTGTTTTTT
v_gene: TRBV18; d_gene: NA; j_gene: TRBJ2-7; abundance: NA; CDR3aa: CASSPAGQRSYEQYF; CDR3nt: TGTGCCAGCTCACCGGCGGGACAGCGCTCCTACGAGCAGTACTTC
v_gene: TRBV4-1; d_gene: TRBD2; j_gene: TRBJ2-1; abundance: NA; CDR3aa: CASSQVRLAGADEQFF; CDR3nt: TGCGCCAGCAGCCAAGTTCGGCTAGCGGGAGCGGATGAGCAGTTCTTC
v_gene: TRBV28; d_gene: NA; j_gene: TRBJ1-5; abundance: NA; CDR3aa: CASSIWDRLGNQPQHF; CDR3nt: TGTGCCAGCAGTATCTGGGACCGCCTAGGGAATCAGCCCCAGCATTTT
v_gene: TRBV5-1; d_gene: TRBD2; j_gene: TRBJ2-3; abundance: NA; CDR3aa: CASSPPGIAGADTQYF; CDR3nt: TGCGCCAGCAGCCCCCCCGGGATAGCGGGAGCAGATACGCAGTATTTT
v_gene: TRBV27; d_gene: NA; j_gene: TRBJ2-1; abundance: NA; CDR3aa: CASSLWGWREKPNEQFF; CDR3nt: TGTGCCAGCAGTCTATGGGGTTGGAGGGAGAAACCCAATGAGCAGTTCTTC
v_gene: TRBV5-5; d_gene: NA; j_gene: TRBJ1-2; abundance: NA; CDR3aa: CASSLERGAHNYGYTF; CDR3nt: TGTGCCAGCAGCTTGGAGCGGGGGGCGCATAACTATGGCTACACCTTC
v_gene: TRBV28; d_gene: NA; j_gene: TRBJ2-7; abundance: NA; CDR3aa: CASSLAETVGDEQYF; CDR3nt: TGTGCCAGCAGTTTGGCTGAGACGGTGGGGGACGAGCAGTACTTC
v_gene: TRBV9; d_gene: NA; j_gene: TRBJ1-2; abundance: once; CDR3aa: CASSASGANYGYTF; CDR3nt: TGTGCCAGCAGCGCCTCGGGGGCGAACTATGGCTACACCTTC
v_gene: TRBV28; d_gene: NA; j_gene: TRBJ2-2; abundance: once; CDR3aa: CASSLWKGAPNTGELFF; CDR3nt: TGTGCCAGCAGTTTATGGAAGGGCGCACCCAACACCGGGGAGCTGTTTTTT
v_gene: TRBV7-6; d_gene: TRBD1; j_gene: TRBJ2-7; abundance: NA; CDR3aa: CASSLDRTGGEQYF; CDR3nt: TGTGCCAGCAGCTTAGACCGGACAGGGGGTGAGCAGTACTTC
v_gene: TRBV6-5; d_gene: NA; j_gene: TRBJ2-7; abundance: NA; CDR3aa: CASSYHITYEQYF; CDR3nt: TGTGCCAGCAGTTACCACATTACCTACGAGCAGTACTTC
v_gene: TRBV27; d_gene: TRBD2; j_gene: TRBJ2-2; abundance: NA; CDR3aa: CASSLSPVVSGSTGELFF; CDR3nt: TGTGCCAGCAGTTTATCCCCGGTCGTTAGCGGGAGCACCGGGGAGCTGTTTTTT
v_gene: TRBV6-1; d_gene: TRBD2; j_gene: TRBJ2-7; abundance: NA; CDR3aa: CASSGRGLAVYEQYF; CDR3nt: TGTGCCAGCAGTGGCCGTGGACTAGCGGTTTACGAGCAGTACTTC
v_gene: TRBV10-3; d_gene: NA; j_gene: TRBJ1-3; abundance: once; CDR3aa: CAISEPQRQDSGNTIYF; CDR3nt: TGTGCCATCAGTGAGCCCCAGCGACAAGACTCTGGAAACACCATATATTTT
v_gene: TRBV6-5; d_gene: TRBD1; j_gene: TRBJ2-7; abundance: NA; CDR3aa: CASSLDRGGEQYF; CDR3nt: TGTGCCAGCAGTTTGGACAGGGGGGGCGAGCAGTACTTC
v_gene: TRBV7-8; d_gene: NA; j_gene: TRBJ1-1; abundance: NA; CDR3aa: CASSHFPRVFGMNTEAFF; CDR3nt: TGTGCCAGCAGCCATTTTCCCCGGGTATTCGGTATGAACACTGAAGCTTTCTTT
v_gene: TRBV5-6; d_gene: NA; j_gene: TRBJ2-1; abundance: NA; CDR3aa: CASSPERLPYNEQFF; CDR3nt: TGTGCCAGCAGCCCCGAAAGGCTGCCCTACAATGAGCAGTTCTTC
v_gene: TRBV9; d_gene: TRBD2; j_gene: TRBJ2-2; abundance: NA; CDR3aa: CASSVPTGASGKNTGELFF; CDR3nt: TGTGCCAGCAGCGTACCCACGGGAGCTAGCGGGAAAAACACCGGGGAGCTGTTTTTT
v_gene: TRBV28; d_gene: NA; j_gene: TRBJ2-1; abundance: NA; CDR3aa: CASSSTSPYNEQFF; CDR3nt: TGTGCCAGCAGTTCTACTAGTCCCTACAATGAGCAGTTCTTC
v_gene: TRBV6-1; d_gene: TRBD1; j_gene: TRBJ1-6; abundance: NA; CDR3aa: CASWGTGGVSPLHF; CDR3nt: TGTGCCAGTTGGGGGACAGGGGGCGTTTCACCCCTCCACTTT
v_gene: TRBV6-6; d_gene: NA; j_gene: TRBJ1-4; abundance: NA; CDR3aa: CASSLPGTSREKLFF; CDR3nt: TGTGCCAGCAGTCTCCCCGGGACCTCCCGGGAAAAACTGTTTTTT
v_gene: TRBV5-1; d_gene: NA; j_gene: TRBJ1-3; abundance: NA; CDR3aa: CASSYDGGVTSDTIYF; CDR3nt: TGCGCCAGCAGCTATGATGGAGGGGTCACATCGGACACCATATATTTT
v_gene: TRBV29-1; d_gene: NA; j_gene: TRBJ1-1; abundance: NA; CDR3aa: CTFAVNTEAFF; CDR3nt: TGCACTTTCGCCGTGAACACTGAAGCTTTCTTT
v_gene: TRBV10-3; d_gene: TRBD1; j_gene: TRBJ2-7; abundance: NA; CDR3aa: CAIGTDGTGPSYEQYF; CDR3nt: TGTGCCATCGGAACTGACGGGACAGGTCCCTCCTACGAGCAGTACTTC
v_gene: TRBV9; d_gene: TRBD2; j_gene: TRBJ2-3; abundance: NA; CDR3aa: CASSVGWLAGVTDTQYF; CDR3nt: TGTGCCAGCAGCGTAGGCTGGCTAGCGGGAGTAACAGATACGCAGTATTTT
v_gene: TRBV28; d_gene: NA; j_gene: TRBJ2-7; abundance: few; CDR3aa: CASSFLPTLSEQYF; CDR3nt: TGTGCCAGCAGTTTTCTACCCACCCTAAGCGAGCAGTACTTC
v_gene: TRBV9; d_gene: NA; j_gene: TRBJ1-2; abundance: NA; CDR3aa: CASNPNTGSYGYTF; CDR3nt: TGTGCCAGCAACCCAAATACAGGGAGCTATGGCTACACCTTC
v_gene: TRBV14; d_gene: NA; j_gene: TRBJ2-7; abundance: once; CDR3aa: CASSQDPYSYYEQYF; CDR3nt: TGTGCCAGCAGCCAAGATCCATATTCCTATTACGAGCAGTACTTC
v_gene: TRBV5-4; d_gene: NA; j_gene: TRBJ2-6; abundance: NA; CDR3aa: CASSFSPPFSGANVLTF; CDR3nt: TGTGCCAGCAGCTTCTCACCTCCGTTCTCTGGGGCCAACGTCCTGACTTTC
v_gene: TRBV27; d_gene: TRBD2; j_gene: TRBJ2-3; abundance: NA; CDR3aa: CASSLASGEGRPQYF; CDR3nt: TGTGCCAGCAGTTTGGCTAGCGGTGAGGGGCGTCCGCAGTATTTT
v_gene: TRBV28; d_gene: NA; j_gene: TRBJ2-3; abundance: NA; CDR3aa: CASSPISEGLIDTQYF; CDR3nt: TGTGCCAGCAGTCCGATTTCGGAGGGCCTTATAGATACGCAGTATTTT
v_gene: TRBV7-9; d_gene: NA; j_gene: TRBJ2-6; abundance: NA; CDR3aa: CASSLRVHRSGANVLTF; CDR3nt: TGTGCCAGCAGCTTAAGGGTTCACCGCTCTGGGGCCAACGTCCTGACTTTC
v_gene: TRBV7-3; d_gene: NA; j_gene: TRBJ1-1; abundance: NA; CDR3aa: CASSFPGNNTEAFF; CDR3nt: TGTGCCAGCAGCTTCCCGGGGAACAACACTGAAGCTTTCTTT
v_gene: TRBV30; d_gene: NA; j_gene: TRBJ1-2; abundance: NA; CDR3aa: CAWRRTVNYGYTF; CDR3nt: TGTGCCTGGAGGCGGACAGTTAACTATGGCTACACCTTC
v_gene: TRBV27; d_gene: NA; j_gene: TRBJ2-7; abundance: NA; CDR3aa: CASSPFFPSREQYF; CDR3nt: TGTGCCAGCAGCCCCTTCTTTCCCTCCCGGGAGCAGTACTTC
v_gene: TRBV2; d_gene: NA; j_gene: TRBJ2-2; abundance: NA; CDR3aa: CASSYLGELFF; CDR3nt: TGTGCCAGCAGCTATCTGGGGGAGCTGTTTTTT
v_gene: TRBV5-4; d_gene: TRBD2; j_gene: TRBJ2-1; abundance: few; CDR3aa: CASSLVASGLYNEQFF; CDR3nt: TGTGCCAGCAGCTTGGTGGCTAGCGGGTTATACAATGAGCAGTTCTTC
v_gene: TRBV15; d_gene: NA; j_gene: TRBJ2-7; abundance: NA; CDR3aa: CATSTAHEGYEQYF; CDR3nt: TGTGCCACCAGCACCGCTCACGAGGGCTACGAGCAGTACTTC